This T cell receptor (beta chain) was identified in a study of a mutant IDH1 vaccine in newly diagnosed glioma. Study context: Patients began vaccination 4-6 weeks after radiotherapy alone, or with temozolomide cycles. Most patients had received both radiotherapy and temozolomide, the prior options being radiotherapy, temozolomide, or both. At week 47 came visit V13, while visit V12 had come at week 35.

The CDR3 spans 15 residues. Trimming pared 0 bases from V and 0 bases from J, leaving 6 bases between. Per the germline V gene, CDR1 is SGHRS and CDR2 is YFSETQ. Indicated time point: week 35, safety follow-up. Mutant IDH1 20-mer peptide, at 300 ug, made up each vaccine dose, with topical imiquimod. Some clones are missing from TCRdb's copy, which holds only in-frame ones; the method was immunoSEQ multiplex PCR. Here the sample spans some 54,000 clones, 80% to 90% being singletons. Worth noting for this clone: Its antigen is unidentified.

This clonotype was sampled from a woman aged 18-29 years with glioma. This sequence joins TRBV5-1 and TRBJ2-2; D uncertain. The sequencing here drew on PBMCs, taken from a glioma patient whose treatment included an IDH1 peptide vaccine. CDR3 protein: CASSLELANTGELFF. CDR3 DNA sequence: TGCGCCAGCAGCTTGGAACTCGCGAACACCGGGGAGCTGTTTTTT.